This entry lists 15 T cell receptor beta chains sequenced from one sample in a study of OX40 agonist ivuxolimab in advanced cancers. Here immunoSEQ multiplex PCR was the method, and the copy in TCRdb shows in-frame clones only, minus some. The sample carries 78,000 or so clones, 92% recorded once. Sequencing used CD4+ or CD8+ T cells sorted from blood, obtained in a trial of the OX40 agonist ivuxolimab. These receptors were taken from an adult with an advanced solid tumor such as melanoma, head and neck, liver or kidney cancer.

This clone has a handful of counts. The V call is TRBV30, the J call TRBJ1-5; D not certain. The germline gives CDR1 GTSNPN, CDR2 SVGIG (reference sequence). This CDR3 comprises 13 residues. The V end was cut by 3 bases, the J end by 5 bases, with 11 bases between. For the CDR3, the DNA is TGTGCCTGGAGCCTCGGACGGGATCAGCCCCAGCATTTT. Translated: CAWSLGRDQPQHF.

The chain carries TRBV6-1 and TRBJ1-1; the D gene is possibly TRBD1 (5 bases). Germline V gene lookup returns CDR1 MNHNS and CDR2 SASEGT. The CDR3 totals 15 residues. Trimming cost V 7 bases and J 2 bases, with 17 bases left between them. The CDR3 coding sequence is TGTGCCAGCACCCCCCGGGGGAGGGGTAACACTGAAGCTTTCTTT. This translates into CASTPRGRGNTEAFF.

This clone has a single count. The chain has TRBV4-1 and TRBJ1-2; D ambiguous. Deletions cut 1 base from V and 5 bases from J, with 11 bases between. The CDR3 has 14 residues. Germline V gene sequence: CDR1 MGHRA, CDR2 YSYEKL. In nucleotides, the CDR3 is TGCGCCAGCAGCCAAGTATTCCGGGGATATGGCTACACCTTC. Translation gives CASSQVFRGYGYTF.

The chain carries TRBV5-4 and TRBJ1-2, with D unclear. This CDR3 region has 12 residues. The germline V gene has CDR1 SGHNT and CDR2 YYREEE (reference sequence). Trimming removed 0 bases from V and 8 bases from J, with 8 bases in between. CDR3 nucleotide sequence: TGTGCCAGCAGCTTGGGCCAGTTGGGCTACACCTTC. Translation gives CASSLGQLGYTF.

The chain is built from TRBV11-1 and TRBJ2-1, with 8 bases that match TRBD2. This CDR3 spans 16 amino acids. The ends lost 5 bases at V and 5 bases at J; junction bases unmatched: 11. In germline, CDR1 is SGHAT, CDR2 FQDESV (reference sequence). The DNA for the CDR3 is TGTGCCAGCAGCGCCCAATCCGGGACTAGGAACAATGAGCAGTTCTTC. Its translation: CASSAQSGTRNNEQFF.

The V and J genes are TRBV29-1 and TRBJ1-3; unclear D gene. The V end lost 6 bases, the J end lost 0 bases, and 12 bases lay between the germline ends. From germline, CDR1 is SQVTM and CDR2 ANQGSEA. CDR3 size: 14 residues. This CDR3 is CSVVETDSGNTIYF. The DNA of the CDR3 is TGCAGCGTGGTCGAAACCGACTCTGGAAACACCATATATTTT.

This clone was recorded once. This sequence joins TRBV19 and TRBJ1-5; D not certain. Between the trimmed V and J ends, which lost 7 bases and 3 bases, there was a span of 16 bases. The V gene's germline CDR1 is LNHDA and CDR2 SQIVND (reference sequence). This CDR3 region has 15 residues. The CDR3 coding sequence is TGTGCCAGTAATTCAATTGACACATACAATCAGCCCCAGCATTTT. Translating it yields CASNSIDTYNQPQHF.

Details on this clone: Germline is not matched at one junction end, which may reflect a read error. V usage is TRBV5-1 and J usage is TRBJ2-7, with 7 bases lining up with TRBD1. Germline CDR1 SGHRS, CDR2 YFSETQ. The CDR3 consists of 14 residues. The CDR3 here is CASSPRQGPYGQYF. CDR3 coding DNA: TGCGCCAGCAGCCCCCGACAGGGTCCCTACGGGCAGTACTTC.

The chain has TRBV6-5 and TRBJ1-1; 7 nucleotides align to TRBD1. CDR1 is MNHEY, CDR2 SVGAGI, per germline. This CDR3 spans 15 amino acids. V shed 6 bases and J 4 bases; nucleotides not matched to a gene: 11. CDR3 sequence reads: CASSRLHRGGTEAFF. CDR3 DNA: TGTGCCAGCAGCCGCCTCCACAGGGGCGGCACTGAAGCTTTCTTT.

This chain joins TRBV5-1 and TRBJ2-7; 11 positions agree with TRBD2. Trimming took 2 bases from V and 3 from J; bases not matched to a gene: 4. The CDR3 covers 15 residues. CDR1 is SGHRS, CDR2 YFSETQ, per germline. CDR3 bases: TGCGCCAGCAGCTTACTGACTAGCGGGATCTACGAGCAGTACTTC. This translates into CASSLLTSGIYEQYF.

This rearrangement joins TRBV5-4 to TRBJ1-1, with 7 bases lining up with TRBD1. CDR3 length: 17 residues. Germline lookup yields CDR1 SGHNT and CDR2 YYREEE (reference sequence). The V gene end was trimmed by 0 bases and the J gene end by 4 bases; junction bases not matched to a gene: 12. CDR3 bases: TGTGCCAGCAGCTTGGCGCCCCCAGGGGGTCCGGGCACTGAAGCTTTCTTT. Amino acids: CASSLAPPGGPGTEAFF.

This rearrangement joins TRBV7-6 to TRBJ1-2; no firm D call. The CDR3 spans 14 residues. Between the trimmed V and J ends, which lost 5 bases and 4 bases, there was a span of 14 bases. CDR1 is SGHVS, CDR2 FNYEAQ, per germline. CDR3 nucleotide sequence: TGTGCCAGCAGCCCCGTGGTCCAAAGCTATGGCTACACCTTC. As protein: CASSPVVQSYGYTF.

This clone is categorized as medium-sized (0.01 to 0.1%). In nucleotides, the CDR3 is TGCGCCAGCAGCCAGGAAGCGGCGTCCTACGAGCAGTACTTC. As protein: CASSQEAASYEQYF. The rearrangement links TRBV4-1 to TRBJ2-7; a possible D gene is TRBD2 (5 bases). The CDR3 runs to 14 residues. From germline, CDR1 is MGHRA and CDR2 YSYEKL. V was trimmed by 3 bases and J by 1 base, leaving 10 bases between them.

V gene TRBV12-5 combines with J gene TRBJ1-5; TRBD1 is a possible D gene (6 bases). Per the germline V gene, CDR1 is LGHNT and CDR2 is FRNRAP. Trimming pared 7 bases from V and 1 base from J, leaving 20 bases between. The CDR3 contains 17 residues. The CDR3 here is CASASGTTALSNQPQHF. DNA for the CDR3: TGTGCTAGTGCCTCAGGGACAACGGCATTGAGCAATCAGCCCCAGCATTTT.

The chain links TRBV30 to TRBJ2-3; TRBD1 is a possible D gene (5 bases). V lost 0 bases and J lost 4, with 11 bases in between. This CDR3 has 14 residues. Germline CDR1 reads GTSNPN; CDR2 reads SVGIG (reference sequence). The CDR3 reads CAWSVGQGPDTQYF. CDR3 nucleotides: TGTGCCTGGAGTGTCGGGCAGGGCCCAGATACGCAGTATTTT.